The 28 T cell receptor beta chains below all came from one sample that was sequenced in a study of cytomegalovirus exposure and HLA in healthy donors. Primers: 60 Vbeta forward and 13 Jbeta reverse. Only in-frame clones appear in the TCRdb table, and some are missing; sequencing was by immunoSEQ multiplex PCR. The sample comprises approximately 140,000 clones, around 77% of which are singletons, and more than 0.75% rests with the top ten. The sample taken for sequencing was PBMCs. The origin of the receptors is a man aged 18-30 years in good health and CMV-seronegative.

The CDR3 DNA reads TGTGCCACTAACCGCGGGGAGACCCAGTACTTC. Amino acid sequence: CATNRGETQYF. The chain joins TRBV27 to TRBJ2-5; a weak D match, TRBD2 (5 bases). Trimming cost V 10 bases and J 5 bases, with 11 bases left between them. The germline V gene has CDR1 MNHEY and CDR2 SMNVEV (reference sequence). The CDR3 spans 11 residues.

V gene TRBV5-4 combines with J gene TRBJ2-1; D is perhaps TRBD1 (6 bases). Trimming took off 4 bases at V and 1 base at J, with 15 bases between the two ends. This CDR3 has 16 amino acids. Germline-derived CDR1 and CDR2 are SGHNT and YYREEE (reference sequence). CDR3 amino acids: CASSVDSSLSYNEQFF. The DNA of the CDR3 is TGTGCCAGCAGCGTGGACAGTTCCCTTTCCTACAATGAGCAGTTCTTC.

There are a few counts of this clone. CDR3 DNA sequence: TGTGCCAGCAGCCGGGGGGAGCGCCGCTCTGGGGCCAACGTCCTGACTTTC. Its protein is CASSRGERRSGANVLTF. The rearrangement joins TRBV7-3 to TRBJ2-6; 7 bases fit TRBD2. Looked up from germline, CDR1 is SGHTA and CDR2 is FQGTGA. V gave up 5 bases and J gave up 0 bases; unmatched junction bases: 7. There are 17 residues in the CDR3.

The chain couples TRBV4-3 to TRBJ2-5, with 11 bases fitting TRBD2. The J call may be incorrect, as the DNA end agrees better with TRBJ2-7. CDR3 size: 15 residues. Germline V gene sequence: CDR1 LGHNA, CDR2 YSLEER. In nucleotides, the CDR3 is TGCGCCAGCAGGACCGGGACTAGCGGACCATACGAGCAGTACTTC. This gives the protein CASRTGTSGPYEQYF.

Only a few counts were recorded for this clone. The chain couples TRBV6-5 to TRBJ1-2; D is ambiguous. The V end was cut by 4 bases, the J end by 1 base, with 4 bases between. The CDR3 length is 12 residues. The germline gives CDR1 MNHEY, CDR2 SVGAGI. CDR3 region: CASSSGNYGYTF. The CDR3 nucleotides are TGTGCCAGCAGTTCGGGTAACTATGGCTACACCTTC.

Written as DNA, the CDR3 is TGTGCCAGCAGTTCGGGACAGCGAAAAGCTTTCTTT. Protein product: CASSSGQRKAFF. The rearrangement links TRBV6-5 to TRBJ1-1; 7 bases match TRBD1. Germline V lookup: CDR1 MNHEY, CDR2 SVGAGI. The CDR3 sequence is 12 residues long. Germline trimming cut 4 bases from V and 9 bases from J; bases unmatched to any gene: 5.

The chain links TRBV5-4 to TRBJ2-1; 8 bases are a match to TRBD2. Trimming cost V 4 bases and J 8 bases; bases outside gene matches: 11. Germline V gene data show CDR1 as SGHNT and CDR2 as YYREEE (reference sequence). The CDR3 is 15 residues long. This chain's CDR3 is CASSPTVVLADEQFF. CDR3 coding DNA: TGTGCCAGCAGCCCCACGGTCGTACTAGCGGATGAGCAGTTCTTC.

In its sample, this clone was seen a few times. This sequence joins TRBV5-1 and TRBJ2-3; 7 nucleotides agree with TRBD1. Germline lookup yields CDR1 SGHRS and CDR2 YFSETQ. The CDR3 has 13 residues. V was pared by 1 base and J by 9 bases, with 5 bases of the junction left unmatched. CDR3 DNA: TGCGCCAGCAGCTTGTTTAGGGGGCGGACGCAGTATTTT. Protein product: CASSLFRGRTQYF.

The J gene is TRBJ1-2, the V gene TRBV19; TRBD1 is a possible D gene (6 bases). CDR1 and CDR2 from the germline V gene are LNHDA and SQIVND (reference sequence). The CDR3 runs to 14 residues. Trimming removed 4 bases at V and 7 bases at J, with 16 bases between. CDR3 protein: CASSTLDRLAGYTF. The CDR3 nucleotides are TGTGCCAGTAGTACCTTAGACAGGCTCGCTGGCTACACCTTC.

The J gene is TRBJ2-7, the V gene TRBV5-5; possibly TRBD1 for D (6 bases). The CDR3 runs to 15 residues. The germline CDR1 and CDR2 sequences are SGHKS and YYEKEE (reference sequence). The V end lost 0 bases, the J end lost 2 bases, and 12 bases lay between the germline ends. The DNA of the CDR3 is TGTGCCAGCAGCTTGGGACAGGTCGCTACCTACGAGCAGTACTTC. This gives the protein CASSLGQVATYEQYF. The full variable domain, in which reference TRBV5-5 and TRBJ2-7 provide the parts outside the CDR3, is DAGVTQSPTHLIKTRGQQVTLRCSPISGHKSVSWYQQVLGQGPQFIFQYYEKEERGRGNFPDRFSARQFPNYSSELNVNALLLGDSALYLCASSLGQVATYEQYFGPGTRLTVT.

The chain combines TRBV5-6 with TRBJ1-5; D is uncertain. Trimming shortened V by 3 bases and J by 0 bases, and 4 bases separated the two germline ends. Germline CDR1 SGHDT, CDR2 YYEEEE. The CDR3 is 13 residues long. The DNA for the CDR3 is TGTGCCAGCAGCTCCCGTAGCAATCAGCCCCAGCATTTT. It encodes CASSSRSNQPQHF. Together with reference TRBV5-6 and TRBJ1-5, the CDR3 gives the full variable domain: DAGVTQSPTHLIKTRGQQVTLRCSPKSGHDTVSWYQQALGQGPQFIFQYYEEEERQRGNFPDRFSGHQFPNYSSELNVNALLLGDSALYLCASSSRSNQPQHFGDGTRLSIL.

The J gene is TRBJ1-6, the V gene TRBV14; a weak D match, TRBD1 (5 bases). Germline V gene sequence: CDR1 SGHDN, CDR2 FVKESK. V lost 4 bases and J lost 4, with 11 bases in between. CDR3 length: 15 residues. CDR3 protein: CASSPGTEYNSPLHF. CDR3 sequence (DNA): TGTGCCAGCAGCCCTGGGACTGAATATAATTCACCCCTCCACTTT.

The chain carries TRBV28 and TRBJ1-5; a weak D match, TRBD1 (6 bases). With 3 bases removed from V and 4 bases from J, the gap between germline ends came to 16 bases. The CDR3 is 16 amino acids. The germline V gene has CDR1 MDHEN and CDR2 SYDVKM. The CDR3 sequence: CASSFWSGQINQPQHF. CDR3 in DNA: TGTGCCAGCAGTTTCTGGTCGGGACAAATAAATCAGCCCCAGCATTTT.

The table lists this clone with a count of one. The chain has TRBV29-1 and TRBJ1-2; tentative D call: TRBD1 (5 bases). The CDR3 is 16 residues long. V gave up 0 bases and J gave up 0 bases, with 14 bases separating them. Germline values: CDR1 SQVTM, CDR2 ANQGSEA. CDR3: CSVEDGVPGANYGYTF. The CDR3 DNA reads TGCAGCGTTGAAGATGGGGTTCCGGGGGCTAACTATGGCTACACCTTC.

Written as DNA, the CDR3 is TGTGCCAGCAGCCCAGGGGCAGATAATGAAAAACTGTTTTTT. This gives the protein CASSPGADNEKLFF. The J gene is TRBJ1-4, the V gene TRBV5-6, with a tentative D call TRBD1 (6 bases). The V end lost 4 bases, the J end lost 4 bases, and 11 bases lay between the germline ends. Germline V gives CDR1 SGHDT, CDR2 YYEEEE. CDR3 length: 14 amino acids.

V usage is TRBV25-1 and J usage is TRBJ2-6; D uncertain. The CDR3 contains 13 residues. Germline lookup yields CDR1 MGHDK and CDR2 SYGVNS. V lost 6 bases to trimming and J lost 0 bases, with 3 bases between them. CDR3 DNA: TGTGCCAGCAGGTACTCTGGGGCCAACGTCCTGACTTTC. It specifies CASRYSGANVLTF.

This CDR3 reads CASSLSMNPRGTEAFF. The CDR3 region has the DNA TGTGCCAGCAGCTTAAGTATGAACCCTAGGGGCACTGAAGCTTTCTTT. This chain joins TRBV7-6 and TRBJ1-1; D may be TRBD1 (5 bases). The CDR3 consists of 16 residues. Trimming pared 2 bases from V and 4 bases from J, leaving 17 bases between. CDR1 is SGHVS and CDR2 is FNYEAQ in the germline V gene.

The V gene is TRBV2, the J gene TRBJ2-3; 7 bases fit TRBD2. V was pared by 4 bases and J by 4 bases, with 5 bases of the junction left unmatched. The germline gives CDR1 SNHLY, CDR2 FYNNEI. The CDR3 totals 14 residues. The CDR3 DNA reads as TGTGCCAGCAGTGTGGGTGGGGGGGCAGATACGCAGTATTTT. This encodes CASSVGGGADTQYF. Together with reference TRBV2 and TRBJ2-3, the CDR3 gives the full variable domain: EPEVTQTPSHQVTQMGQEVILRCVPISNHLYFYWYRQILGQKVEFLVSFYNNEISEKSEIFDDQFSVERPDGSNFTLKIRSTKLEDSAMYFCASSVGGGADTQYFGPGTRLTVL.

This clone was detected a few times. The rearrangement uses TRBV5-1 and TRBJ1-4; D unresolved. Germline loops: CDR1 SGHRS, CDR2 YFSETQ. The CDR3 has 15 residues. V lost 4 bases to trimming and J lost 7 bases, with 17 bases between them. The CDR3 coding sequence is TGCGCCAGCAGCCGTCAACAAGCCCGGGGTGAAAAACTGTTTTTT. Protein sequence: CASSRQQARGEKLFF.

This rearrangement joins TRBV5-1 to TRBJ2-5; 8 positions match TRBD1. This CDR3 is 15 amino acids long. V was clipped by 0 bases and J by 5 bases; unmatched bases: 6. Germline CDR1 is SGHRS and CDR2 is YFSETQ. This CDR3 is CASSLGGQGGETQYF. In DNA, the CDR3 is TGCGCCAGCAGCTTGGGAGGACAGGGCGGGGAGACCCAGTACTTC.

This chain's CDR3 is CASSGGGYNSPLHF. CDR3 in DNA: TGTGCCAGCAGCGGAGGAGGATATAATTCACCCCTCCACTTT. The rearrangement uses TRBV9 and TRBJ1-6; the D is unclear. The CDR3 extends over 14 amino acids. The V gene lost 3 bases and the J gene lost 4 bases, with 8 bases spanning the gap. The germline CDR1 and CDR2 sequences are SGDLS and YYNGEE. The full variable domain, its missing parts supplied by reference TRBV9 and TRBJ1-6, is DSGVTQTPKHLITATGQRVTLRCSPRSGDLSVYWYQQSLDQGLQFLIQYYNGEERAKGNILERFSAQQFPDLHSELNLSSLELGDSALYFCASSGGGYNSPLHFGNGTRLTVT.

This sequence joins TRBV23-1 and TRBJ2-7; tentatively, D is TRBD1 (7 bases). TRBV23-1 is recorded as an ORF, its role being uncertain. V shed 7 bases and J shed 3 bases, with 22 bases lying between them. The CDR3 runs to 16 residues. CDR3 residues: CASTYWRGPHYYEQYF. The CDR3 region has the DNA TGCGCCAGCACCTACTGGAGGGGGCCCCATTACTACGAGCAGTACTTC.

The chain uses TRBV10-3 and TRBJ2-7, with no clear D. The CDR3 has 13 residues. V shed 1 base and J shed 2 bases, with 6 bases lying between them. Per the germline V gene, CDR1 is ENHRY and CDR2 is SYGVKD. CDR3 residues: CAISEFAAYEQYF. CDR3 coding DNA: TGTGCCATCAGTGAGTTCGCAGCCTACGAGCAGTACTTC.

On this clone itself: One end of the junction varies from germline; a read error may be responsible. This chain uses TRBV7-9 with TRBJ2-5; 9 bases align to TRBD1. The CDR3 has 17 residues. The germline V gene encodes CDR1 SEHNR and CDR2 FQNEAQ (reference sequence). The CDR3 nucleotides read TGTTCCAGCAGCTTGGGACAGGGAAAAGGAGGGCAAGAGACCCAGTACTTC. It encodes CSSSLGQGKGGQETQYF.

The CDR3 nucleotides read TGTGCCTCGTCGGGAACCAAAATCTATAGCAATCAGCCCCAGCATTTT. Translated, it gives CASSGTKIYSNQPQHF. V usage is TRBV6-4 and J usage is TRBJ1-5, with D hard to call. The CDR3 sequence is 16 residues long. In germline, CDR1 is MRHNA, CDR2 SNTAGT. The V end lost 11 bases, the J end lost 0 bases, and 20 bases lay between the germline ends.

This chain links TRBV7-9 with TRBJ1-2; D may be TRBD1 (5 bases). Trimming removed 5 bases at V and 2 bases at J, with 15 bases between. The CDR3 totals 15 residues. Germline CDR1 and CDR2: SEHNR and FQNEAQ (reference sequence). The CDR3 bases are TGTGCCAGCAGCGCCAACCTCAGGGAAAACTATGGCTACACCTTC. Translated, it gives CASSANLRENYGYTF. The entire variable domain, with the rest obtained from reference TRBV7-9 and TRBJ1-2, is as follows: DTGVSQNPRHKITKRGQNVTFRCDPISEHNRLYWYRQTLGQGPEFLTYFQNEAQLEKSRLLSDRFSAERPKGSFSTLEIQRTEQGDSAMYLCASSANLRENYGYTFGSGTRLTVV.

This chain links TRBV6-5 with TRBJ1-1, with D perhaps TRBD1 (5 bases). Between the trimmed V and J ends, which lost 4 bases and 3 bases, there was a span of 12 bases. There are 14 residues in the CDR3. The germline CDR1 and CDR2 sequences are MNHEY and SVGAGI. CDR3 in amino acids: CASSLGGVYTEAFF. The CDR3 DNA follows: TGTGCCAGCAGTTTGGGAGGGGTCTACACTGAAGCTTTCTTT.

This clone was recorded once. The chain carries TRBV29-1 and TRBJ2-5; tentative D call: TRBD1 (6 bases). Germline values: CDR1 SQVTM, CDR2 ANQGSEA. With 7 bases removed from V and 5 bases from J, the gap between germline ends came to 14 bases. There are 12 residues in the CDR3. CDR3 amino acids: CSAYTGSETQYF. The CDR3 region has the DNA TGCAGCGCCTACACAGGGTCGGAGACCCAGTACTTC.